Below are 23 T cell receptor beta chains sequenced from a single sample in a study of blood T cells in healthy people across ages. Then a second PCR, running about 7 to 11 cycles, was carried out with a sample-barcoded 5' primer and a J-beta primer mix. MiXCR was run by TCRdb on the 5' RACE reads, yielding one entry per CDR3 protein. The data hold 780,000 or so distinct CDR3 sequences, with 25% observed a single time. These same records also appear under a second study, on T cells of mothers and their children.

Material: blood. The receptor set was obtained from a boy aged 5-17 years in good health.

The V and J genes are TRBV4-3 and TRBJ1-5; maybe TRBD1 (5 bases). Trimming cost V 3 bases and J 5 bases, with 17 bases left between them. This CDR3 has 16 amino acids. Germline-derived CDR1 and CDR2 are LGHNA and YSLEER. The CDR3 coding sequence is TGCGCCAGCAGCCAGGGGACCGGTGGACGGTATCAGCCCCAGCATTTT. It translates to CASSQGTGGRYQPQHF.

This clonotype was seen a handful of times. The V gene is TRBV27, the J gene TRBJ1-5; D is unresolved. CDR1 is MNHEY and CDR2 is SMNVEV in the germline V gene (reference sequence). The CDR3 sequence is 15 residues long. Trimming took off 2 bases at V and 1 base at J, with 9 bases between the two ends. As DNA, the CDR3 is TGTGCCAGCAGTTTACTTTCGGCCAGCAATCAGCCCCAGCATTTT. Its translation is CASSLLSASNQPQHF.

J is TRBJ2-1 and V is TRBV7-6; a possible D gene is TRBD1 (7 bases). Germline-derived CDR1 and CDR2 are SGHVS and FNYEAQ. The CDR3 is 15 amino acids. The ends were cut back, 3 bases at V and 7 bases at J, with 16 bases in the middle. CDR3 sequence: CASSLDRRGWNEQFF. The DNA for the CDR3 is TGTGCCAGCAGCTTGGACAGGCGGGGTTGGAATGAGCAGTTCTTC.

This chain joins TRBV28 and TRBJ1-2; no firm D call. Between the trimmed V and J ends, which lost 7 bases and 4 bases, there was a span of 10 bases. This CDR3 has 12 residues. Germline V gene lookup returns CDR1 MDHEN and CDR2 SYDVKM. The DNA of the CDR3 is TGTGCCAGCAAAGGAAGAGTCTATGGCTACACCTTC. It is translated as CASKGRVYGYTF.

In this sample, this clonotype turned up a few times. The rearrangement joins TRBV24-1 to TRBJ1-2; D remains ambiguous. V lost 3 bases and J lost 6, with 10 bases in between. The CDR3 is 13 amino acids. In germline, CDR1 is KGHDR, CDR2 SFDVKD. DNA of the CDR3: TGTGCCACCAGTGATCGGTCGGGTAATGGCTACACCTTC. Protein: CATSDRSGNGYTF.

The chain uses TRBV2 and TRBJ1-2; the D gene is possibly TRBD1 (5 bases). Germline loops: CDR1 SNHLY, CDR2 FYNNEI. The CDR3 runs 14 residues. V was cut by 2 bases and J by 3 bases, with 10 bases left in between. The CDR3, as DNA: TGTGCCAGCAGTGAAAGCAGGGCAGACTATGGCTACACCTTC. It translates to CASSESRADYGYTF.

This sequence joins TRBV6-2 or TRBV6-3 and TRBJ2-3; TRBD1 matches at 7 bases. Germline V gives CDR1 MNHEY, CDR2 SVGEGT. There are 15 residues in the CDR3. Germline trimming cut 6 bases from V and 3 bases from J; bases unmatched to any gene: 9. In DNA, the CDR3 is TGTGCCAGCAGCCCTGGACAGGAGAGGACAGATACGCAGTATTTT. Amino acids: CASSPGQERTDTQYF.

This clonotype showed up just a few times. The V and J genes are TRBV6-5 and TRBJ2-1; D unclear. V was pared by 7 bases and J by 0 bases, with 7 bases between. Germline V CDR1 and CDR2: MNHEY, SVGAGI. The CDR3 runs 13 residues. The chain's CDR3 is CASTQSSYNEQFF. CDR3 DNA: TGTGCCAGCACTCAGAGCTCCTACAATGAGCAGTTCTTC.

The V gene is TRBV15, the J gene TRBJ2-1; 11 bases line up with TRBD2. The CDR3 extends over 17 amino acids. Germline V gene lookup returns CDR1 LNHNV and CDR2 YYDKDF (reference sequence). V trimming: 0 bases; J trimming: 5 bases; junction bases outside the gene matches: 6. The CDR3: CATSREAGTSGNNEQFF. Here the CDR3 DNA reads TGTGCCACCAGCAGAGAAGCCGGGACTAGCGGAAACAATGAGCAGTTCTTC. Variable domain in full (rest from reference TRBV15 and TRBJ2-1): DAMVIQNPRYQVTQFGKPVTLSCSQTLNHNVMYWYQQKSSQAPKLLFHYYDKDFNNEADTPDNFQSRRPNTSFCFLDIRSPGLGDTAMYLCATSREAGTSGNNEQFFGPGTRLTVL.

The genes are TRBV7-3 and TRBJ2-4; D is ambiguous. Germline V gene sequence: CDR1 SGHTA, CDR2 FQGTGA. The CDR3 runs to 15 residues. V lost 4 bases and J lost 0, with 10 bases in between. The CDR3 DNA reads as TGTGCCAGCAGCTCCAACGAACTAGCCAAAAACATTCAGTACTTC. Amino acid sequence: CASSSNELAKNIQYF.

This sequence joins TRBV3-1 and TRBJ1-6, with unresolved D. The CDR3 spans 13 residues. Trimming pared 0 bases from V and 7 bases from J, leaving 4 bases between. CDR1 is LGHDT, CDR2 YNNKEL, per germline (reference sequence). CDR3 region: CASSQDRNSPLHF. CDR3 bases: TGTGCCAGCAGCCAAGACAGGAATTCACCCCTCCACTTT. Using reference TRBV3-1 and TRBJ1-6 for the parts outside the CDR3, the full variable domain is DTAVSQTPKYLVTQMGNDKSIKCEQNLGHDTMYWYKQDSKKFLKIMFSYNNKELIINETVPNRFSPKSPDKAHLNLHINSLELGDSAVYFCASSQDRNSPLHFGNGTRLTVT.

This clonotype was observed a handful of times. The CDR3 reads CASSTSGGSEQFF. The CDR3 bases are TGTGCCAGCAGTACCTCGGGTGGATCTGAGCAGTTCTTC. This chain connects TRBV9 to TRBJ2-1; D call uncertain. V gave up 5 bases and J gave up 9 bases, with 15 bases separating them. CDR1 SGDLS and CDR2 YYNGEE come from the germline V gene. The CDR3 extends over 13 amino acids.

The chain is built from TRBV29-1 and TRBJ2-1, with 7 bases fitting TRBD2. Unmatched junction bases numbered 6, after V lost 2 bases and J lost 2 bases. Germline lookup yields CDR1 SQVTM and CDR2 ANQGSEA. There are 15 residues in the CDR3. The CDR3 sequence is CSVESLAVTYNEQFF. The CDR3 bases are TGCAGCGTTGAAAGCCTAGCGGTGACCTACAATGAGCAGTTCTTC.

The rearrangement links TRBV27 to TRBJ2-7, with 8 bases matching TRBD2. The CDR3 extends over 15 amino acids. V dropped 7 bases and J dropped 0; count of bases not matched to a gene: 8. Germline V gives CDR1 MNHEY, CDR2 SMNVEV (reference sequence). As DNA, the CDR3 is TGTGCCAGCACCTTTAGCGGGAAGAGCTCCTACGAGCAGTACTTC. Translating gives CASTFSGKSSYEQYF.

This clonotype was detected many times. The J gene is TRBJ2-7, the V gene TRBV7-9; 7 nucleotides match TRBD1. This CDR3 is 15 amino acids long. CDR1 and CDR2 (germline): SEHNR, FQNEAQ (reference sequence). V lost 5 bases, J lost 9 bases, and 16 bases stayed unmatched. The CDR3 DNA is TGTGCCAGCAGCCCGGTTACAGGGGAAATACGATGGCAGTACTTC. Residues: CASSPVTGEIRWQYF.

The chain is built from TRBV6-1 and TRBJ2-7, with 7 bases identical to TRBD2. Trimming took 2 bases from V and 0 from J; bases not matched to a gene: 10. Germline CDR1 MNHNS, CDR2 SASEGT. The CDR3 spans 17 residues. Here the CDR3 reads CASSESPRLATSYEQYF. The CDR3 DNA sequence: TGTGCCAGCAGTGAATCCCCCCGACTAGCCACCTCCTACGAGCAGTACTTC.

V usage is TRBV27 and J usage is TRBJ1-2; 10 positions agree with TRBD1. The germline CDR1 and CDR2 sequences are MNHEY and SMNVEV (reference sequence). V gave up 1 base and J gave up 8 bases; unmatched junction bases: 4. The CDR3 totals 14 residues. CDR3 amino acids: CASSLLGQGNGYTF. In nucleotides, the CDR3 is TGTGCCAGCAGTTTATTGGGACAGGGGAACGGCTACACCTTC.

The V call is TRBV7-2, the J call TRBJ2-5, with 12 nucleotides matching TRBD2. Germline assignment: CDR1 SGHTA and CDR2 FQGNSA. The junction had 10 bases not matched to a gene; V was cut back by 0 bases and J by 5 bases. The CDR3 extends over 18 amino acids. The CDR3 loop is CASSLATLAGGRWETQYF. The CDR3 region has the DNA TGTGCCAGCAGCTTAGCGACACTAGCGGGGGGCCGGTGGGAGACCCAGTACTTC. Filled out from reference TRBV7-2 and TRBJ2-5, the complete variable domain reads GAGVSQSPSNKVTEKGKDVELRCDPISGHTALYWYRQSLGQGLEFLIYFQGNSAPDKSGLPSDRFSAERTGGSVSTLTIQRTQQEDSAVYLCASSLATLAGGRWETQYFGPGTRLLVL.

This chain uses TRBV7-2 with TRBJ1-1; no clear D gene. Trimming took 1 base from V and 12 from J, leaving 12 bases between them. Germline V gives CDR1 SGHTA, CDR2 FQGNSA. The CDR3 spans 12 residues. The chain's CDR3 is CASSLVVGATFF. The CDR3 DNA follows: TGTGCCAGCAGCTTAGTGGTCGGTGCTACTTTCTTT.

In this sample, this clonotype turned up a few times. The chain has TRBV25-1 and TRBJ2-2; TRBD2 matches at 8 bases. The J segment lost 7 bases and the V segment lost 6 bases, leaving 7 bases of the junction unmatched. Germline V gene data show CDR1 as MGHDK and CDR2 as SYGVNS. The CDR3 sequence is 14 residues long. The CDR3 DNA is TGTGCCAGCAGAACCGGGGCGGGGGGCGGGGAGCTGTTTTTT. It codes for CASRTGAGGGELFF. The full variable domain, its missing parts supplied by reference TRBV25-1 and TRBJ2-2, is EADIYQTPRYLVIGTGKKITLECSQTMGHDKMYWYQQDPGMELHLIHYSYGVNSTEKGDLSSESTVSRIRTEHFPLTLESARPSHTSQYLCASRTGAGGGELFFGEGSRLTVL.

The rearrangement uses TRBV5-6 and TRBJ1-1; unclear D gene. Trimming shortened V by 2 bases and J by 2 bases, and 10 bases separated the two germline ends. The germline V gene encodes CDR1 SGHDT and CDR2 YYEEEE. This CDR3 is 14 amino acids long. CDR3 sequence reads: CASSFPGENTEAFF. The CDR3 DNA reads TGTGCCAGCAGCTTCCCGGGAGAAAACACTGAAGCTTTCTTT.

The chain carries TRBV2 and TRBJ2-5, with 8 bases that match TRBD1. V dropped 11 bases and J dropped 6; count of bases not matched to a gene: 11. Germline-derived CDR1 and CDR2 are SNHLY and FYNNEI. The CDR3 length is 13 residues. The CDR3 sequence is CAYSPDRDKTQYF. The CDR3 DNA follows: TGTGCCTACTCCCCGGACAGGGACAAGACCCAGTACTTC.

This clonotype was found a few times. The rearrangement joins TRBV29-1 to TRBJ2-2; TRBD1 matches 7 bases. After removal of 3 bases from V and 6 bases from J, the junction contained 13 bases not matched to a gene. The CDR3 spans 16 residues. Germline V CDR1 and CDR2: SQVTM, ANQGSEA. The chain's CDR3 is CSVDGYDRAEPGELFF. The CDR3 region has the DNA TGCAGCGTTGATGGGTACGACAGGGCGGAACCCGGGGAGCTGTTTTTT.